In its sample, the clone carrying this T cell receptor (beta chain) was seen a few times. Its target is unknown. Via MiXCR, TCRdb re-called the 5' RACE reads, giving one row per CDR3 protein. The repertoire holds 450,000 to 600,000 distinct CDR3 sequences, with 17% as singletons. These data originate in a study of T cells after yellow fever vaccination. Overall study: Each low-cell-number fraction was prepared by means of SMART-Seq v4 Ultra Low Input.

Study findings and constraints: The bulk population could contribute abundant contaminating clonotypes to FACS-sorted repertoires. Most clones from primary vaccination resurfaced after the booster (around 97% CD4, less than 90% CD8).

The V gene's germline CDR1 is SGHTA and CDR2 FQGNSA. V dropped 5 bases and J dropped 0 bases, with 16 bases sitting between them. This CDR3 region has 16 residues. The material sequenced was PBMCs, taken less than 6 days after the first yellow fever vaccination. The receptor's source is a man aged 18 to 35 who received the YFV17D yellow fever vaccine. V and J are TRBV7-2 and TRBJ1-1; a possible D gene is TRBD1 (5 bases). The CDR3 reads CASSPDTRRMNTEAFF. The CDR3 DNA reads TGTGCCAGCAGCCCGGACACAAGGCGCATGAACACTGAAGCTTTCTTT.